This is a list of T cell receptor beta chains from one sample in a study of blood T cell repertoires in COVID-19. Produced via immunoSEQ multiplex PCR; TCRdb's table is partial and in-frame only. The sample contains 200,000 to 250,000 clones, approximately 87% of which appear only once. The sequenced sample was PBMCs or T cells enriched from blood (not recorded which). These TCRs come from a woman aged 45-59 years in a cohort exposed to, infected with or recovered from COVID-19 (not recorded which). The conserved cysteine and the conserved F or W are not part of the CDR3 here. Fields, in order: V gene, J gene, CDR3 protein.

v_gene: TRBV3-1/TRBV3-2
j_gene: TRBJ1-2
CDR3aa: ASSQGGQGANGYT

v_gene: TRBV24-1
j_gene: TRBJ1-5
CDR3aa: ATSDLTSSQPQH

v_gene: TRBV2
j_gene: TRBJ2-1
CDR3aa: ASIVPSAAAYNEQF

v_gene: TRBV7-9
j_gene: TRBJ1-1
CDR3aa: AIFTGYPAGNTEAF

v_gene: TRBV6-1
j_gene: TRBJ1-6
CDR3aa: ASSDDSVDYNSPLH

v_gene: TRBV7-8
j_gene: TRBJ1-5
CDR3aa: ASSLLQGQPQH

v_gene: TRBV18
j_gene: TRBJ1-2
CDR3aa: ASSPVQGLYGYT

v_gene: TRBV10-1
j_gene: TRBJ2-1
CDR3aa: ASSERGQEF

v_gene: TRBV4-3
j_gene: TRBJ1-1
CDR3aa: ASSQDKAGGTEAF

v_gene: TRBV5-4
j_gene: TRBJ1-3
CDR3aa: ASSFPGGNTIY

v_gene: TRBV7-2
j_gene: TRBJ2-7
CDR3aa: ASSWDRVSYEQY

v_gene: TRBV7-3
j_gene: TRBJ2-3
CDR3aa: ASSFTGPTDTQY

v_gene: TRBV7-9
j_gene: TRBJ2-2
CDR3aa: ASSSPAGTGELF

v_gene: TRBV5-1
j_gene: TRBJ2-1
CDR3aa: ASSKERGGLYEQF

v_gene: TRBV2
j_gene: TRBJ2-1
CDR3aa: ASSEGSGGANEQF

v_gene: TRBV4-2
j_gene: TRBJ1-5
CDR3aa: ASSQAGGSGNQPQH

v_gene: TRBV12-3/TRBV12-4
j_gene: TRBJ1-1
CDR3aa: ASSLSGAEAF

v_gene: TRBV6-5
j_gene: TRBJ2-7
CDR3aa: ASSYSQAYSYEQY

v_gene: TRBV5-1
j_gene: TRBJ2-2
CDR3aa: ASSGTGGNTGELF

v_gene: TRBV12-5
j_gene: TRBJ1-1
CDR3aa: ASGLATSGNTEAF

v_gene: TRBV28
j_gene: TRBJ1-2
CDR3aa: ASSLQSGGYT

v_gene: TRBV6-1
j_gene: TRBJ1-5
CDR3aa: ASSEVDRGHQPQH

v_gene: TRBV7-9
j_gene: TRBJ2-7
CDR3aa: ASRGTGEYEQY

v_gene: TRBV5-1
j_gene: TRBJ2-2
CDR3aa: ASSFLMVTGGMTGELF